This T cell receptor beta chain derives from a study of identifying expanded T cells in peripheral blood. Healthy donors had no documented immune events, such as infections, while sampled. This table comes from immunoSEQ multiplex PCR, and its TCRdb copy is limited to in-frame clones, with some not included. Altogether 83,000 or so clones are present, approximately 91% being singletons, with the ten largest covering 3.5% to 4.5%. Study outcomes and limitations: Differentially abundant clones: about 1.2 between replicates, around 16 at around 14 days, less than 20 at four.

In the case of this clone: Its antigen remains unidentified.

Sequenced sample: blood. The sequence came from a person between 18 and 75 years old in good health.

The CDR3 here is CASSTNRDRVEQYF. CDR3 bases: TGTGCCAGCTCAACGAACAGGGATCGCGTCGAGCAGTACTTC. The V call is TRBV18, the J call TRBJ2-7; maybe TRBD1 (6 bases). V gave up 5 bases and J gave up 6 bases, with 17 bases separating them. The germline CDR1 and CDR2 sequences are KGHSH and LQKENI. The CDR3 is 14 residues long.